This TCR beta chain was sequenced in a study of PD-L1 blockade in urothelial cancer. Study-level background: Patients, treated from about 2014 onward, received atezolizumab 1,200 mg intravenously every 3 weeks. Analyses were performed on blood at 3 weeks after treatment start (the second dose) and at 6 weeks.

V lost 5 bases and J lost 2, with 16 bases in between. CDR1 and CDR2 from the germline V gene are MDHEN and SYDVKM. The CDR3 loop spans 15 amino acids. Time point defined: pretreatment peripheral blood. Repertoires were generated with immunoSEQ multiplex PCR, while TCRdb's copy carries only in-frame clones and drops some. The sample has 30,000 to 50,000 clones, 91% seen once. V is TRBV28 and J is TRBJ2-7, with D possibly being TRBD2 (6 bases). Sample: PBMCs, taken around atezolizumab (anti-PD-L1) treatment. The receptor was isolated from a woman aged 60 to 75 with urothelial cancer. CDR3: CASSPRGGTTYEQYF. The CDR3 DNA follows: TGTGCCAGCAGTCCCCGAGGAGGGACCACCTACGAGCAGTACTTC.